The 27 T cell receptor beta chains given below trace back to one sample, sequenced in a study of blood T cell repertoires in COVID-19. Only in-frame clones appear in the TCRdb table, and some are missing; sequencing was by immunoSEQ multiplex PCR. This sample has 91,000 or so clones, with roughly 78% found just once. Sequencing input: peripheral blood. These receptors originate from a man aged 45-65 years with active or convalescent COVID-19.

DNA of the CDR3: TGTGCCGGATCCACAGGTCCCTTAGGGGAGACCCAGTACTTC. Amino acid sequence: CAGSTGPLGETQYF. The chain couples TRBV30 to TRBJ2-5; tentative D call: TRBD1 (5 bases). This CDR3 contains 14 residues. Trimming stripped 8 bases from V and 5 bases from J, with 21 bases between. Germline CDR1 GTSNPN, CDR2 SVGIG (reference sequence).

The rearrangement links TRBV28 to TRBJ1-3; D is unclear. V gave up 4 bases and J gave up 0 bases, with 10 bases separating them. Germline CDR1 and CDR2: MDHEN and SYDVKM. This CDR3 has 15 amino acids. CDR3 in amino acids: CASSSGDNSGNTIYF. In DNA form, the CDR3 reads TGTGCCAGCAGTTCAGGCGACAACTCTGGAAACACCATATATTTT.

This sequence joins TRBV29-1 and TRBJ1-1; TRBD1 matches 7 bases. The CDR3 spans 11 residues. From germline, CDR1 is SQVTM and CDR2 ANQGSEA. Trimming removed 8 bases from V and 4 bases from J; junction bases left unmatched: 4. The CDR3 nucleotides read TGCAGCCCATACAGGGGCACTGAAGCTTTCTTT. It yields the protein CSPYRGTEAFF.

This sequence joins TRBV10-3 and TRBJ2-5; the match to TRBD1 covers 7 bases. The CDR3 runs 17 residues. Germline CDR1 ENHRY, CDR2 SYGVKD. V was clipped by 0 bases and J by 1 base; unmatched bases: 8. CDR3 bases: TGTGCCATCAGTGAGTCGAAATTGACAGGGCGCCAAGAGACCCAGTACTTC. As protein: CAISESKLTGRQETQYF.

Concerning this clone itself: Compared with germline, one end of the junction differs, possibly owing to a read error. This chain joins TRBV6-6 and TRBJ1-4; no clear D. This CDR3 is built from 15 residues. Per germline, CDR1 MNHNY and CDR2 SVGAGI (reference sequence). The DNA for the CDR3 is TGTGCCAGCAGCTACTCCCGCGGTCCTAATGAAAAACTGTTTTTT. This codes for CASSYSRGPNEKLFF.

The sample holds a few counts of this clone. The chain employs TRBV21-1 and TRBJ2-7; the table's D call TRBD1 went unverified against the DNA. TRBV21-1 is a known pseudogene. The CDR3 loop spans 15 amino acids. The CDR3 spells CASSTRQATSYEQYV. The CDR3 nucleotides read TGTGCCAGCAGCACCCGACAGGCGACCTCCTACGAGCAGTACGTC.

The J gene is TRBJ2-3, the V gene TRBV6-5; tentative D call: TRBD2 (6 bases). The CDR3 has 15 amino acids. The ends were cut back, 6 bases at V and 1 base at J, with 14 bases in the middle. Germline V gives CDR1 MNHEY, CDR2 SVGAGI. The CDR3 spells CASRAAGSGTDTQYF. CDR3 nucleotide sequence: TGTGCCAGCAGGGCAGCGGGTTCCGGCACAGATACGCAGTATTTT.

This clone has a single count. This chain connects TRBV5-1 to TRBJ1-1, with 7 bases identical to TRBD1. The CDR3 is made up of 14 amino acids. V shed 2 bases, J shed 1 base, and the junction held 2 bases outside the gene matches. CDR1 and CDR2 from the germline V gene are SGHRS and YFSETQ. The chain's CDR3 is CASSLQGQNTEAFF. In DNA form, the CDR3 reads TGCGCCAGCAGCTTACAGGGGCAGAACACTGAAGCTTTCTTT.

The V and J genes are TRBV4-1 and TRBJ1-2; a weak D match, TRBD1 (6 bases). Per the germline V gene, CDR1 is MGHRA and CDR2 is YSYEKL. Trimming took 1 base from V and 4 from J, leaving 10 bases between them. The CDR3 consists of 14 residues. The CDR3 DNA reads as TGCGCCAGCAGCCAAGCCGGGACACGCTATGGCTACACCTTC. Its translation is CASSQAGTRYGYTF.

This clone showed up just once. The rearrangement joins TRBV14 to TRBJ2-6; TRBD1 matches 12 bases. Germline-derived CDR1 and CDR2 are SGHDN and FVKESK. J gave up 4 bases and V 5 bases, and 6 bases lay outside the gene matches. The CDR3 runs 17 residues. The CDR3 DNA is TGTGCCAGCAGCGAGGGACAGGGGGCGAAGGGGGCCAACGTCCTGACTTTC. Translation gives CASSEGQGAKGANVLTF. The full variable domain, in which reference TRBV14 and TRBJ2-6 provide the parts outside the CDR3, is EAGVTQFPSHSVIEKGQTVTLRCDPISGHDNLYWYRRVMGKEIKFLLHFVKESKQDESGMPNNRFLAERTGGTYSTLKVQPAELEDSGVYFCASSEGQGAKGANVLTFGAGSRLTVL.

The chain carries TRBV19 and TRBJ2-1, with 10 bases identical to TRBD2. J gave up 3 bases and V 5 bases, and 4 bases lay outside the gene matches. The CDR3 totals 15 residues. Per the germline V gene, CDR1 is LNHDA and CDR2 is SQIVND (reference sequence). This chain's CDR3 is CASSSASGGYNEQFF. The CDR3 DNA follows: TGTGCCAGTAGTTCGGCTAGCGGGGGCTACAATGAGCAGTTCTTC.

The CDR3, as DNA: TGTGCCAGCAGTCCCGGGGGACGGGGGGCCGAGCAGTACTTC. It is translated as CASSPGGRGAEQYF. The V and J genes are TRBV28 and TRBJ2-7; D perhaps matches TRBD2 (7 bases). The CDR3 covers 14 residues. Trimming cost V 5 bases and J 6 bases, with 17 bases left between them. Germline V gives CDR1 MDHEN, CDR2 SYDVKM.

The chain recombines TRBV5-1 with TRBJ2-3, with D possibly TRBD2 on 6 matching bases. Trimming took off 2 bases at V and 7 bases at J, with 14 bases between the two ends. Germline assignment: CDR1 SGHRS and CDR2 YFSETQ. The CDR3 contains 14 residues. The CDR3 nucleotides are TGCGCCAGCAGCTTAGGGAGGTCATCTAATACGCAGTATTTT. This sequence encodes CASSLGRSSNTQYF.

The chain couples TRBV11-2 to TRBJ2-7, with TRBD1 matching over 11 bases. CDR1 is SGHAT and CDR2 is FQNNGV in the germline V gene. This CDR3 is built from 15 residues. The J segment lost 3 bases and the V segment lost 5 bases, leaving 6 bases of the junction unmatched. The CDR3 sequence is CASSLGQGANYEQYV. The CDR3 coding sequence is TGTGCCAGCAGCCTAGGACAGGGGGCGAACTACGAGCAGTACGTC.

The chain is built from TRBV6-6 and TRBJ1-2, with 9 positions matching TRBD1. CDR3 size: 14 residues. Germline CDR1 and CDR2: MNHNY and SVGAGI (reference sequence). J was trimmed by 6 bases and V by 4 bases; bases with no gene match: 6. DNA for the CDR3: TGTGCCAGCAGTTTAACAGGGGGCGCGGATGGCTACACCTTC. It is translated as CASSLTGGADGYTF.

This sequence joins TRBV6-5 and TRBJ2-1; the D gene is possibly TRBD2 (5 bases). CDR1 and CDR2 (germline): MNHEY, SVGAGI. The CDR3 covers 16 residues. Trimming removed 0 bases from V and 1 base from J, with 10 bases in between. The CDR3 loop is CASSYSTRESYNEQFF. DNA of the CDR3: TGTGCCAGCAGTTACTCGACTCGGGAATCCTACAATGAGCAGTTCTTC.

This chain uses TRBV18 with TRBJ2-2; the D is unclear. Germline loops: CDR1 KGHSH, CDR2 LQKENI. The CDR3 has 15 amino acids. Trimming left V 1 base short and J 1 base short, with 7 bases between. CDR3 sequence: CASSPLGWNTGELFF. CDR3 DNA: TGTGCCAGCTCACCACTTGGCTGGAACACCGGGGAGCTGTTTTTT.

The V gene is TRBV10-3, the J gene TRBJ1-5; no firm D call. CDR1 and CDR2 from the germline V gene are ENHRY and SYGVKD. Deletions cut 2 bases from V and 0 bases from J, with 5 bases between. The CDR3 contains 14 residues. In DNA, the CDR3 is TGTGCCATCAGTGAGGCAGTTAGCAATCAGCCCCAGCATTTT. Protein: CAISEAVSNQPQHF.

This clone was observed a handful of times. The CDR3 sequence: CASTRVGANVLTF. CDR3 nucleotides: TGTGCCAGCACCAGGGTTGGGGCCAACGTCCTGACTTTC. This chain joins TRBV28 and TRBJ2-6, with a weak D call TRBD1 (5 bases). V was pared by 7 bases and J by 3 bases, with 7 bases between. In germline, CDR1 is MDHEN, CDR2 SYDVKM. The CDR3 has 13 amino acids.

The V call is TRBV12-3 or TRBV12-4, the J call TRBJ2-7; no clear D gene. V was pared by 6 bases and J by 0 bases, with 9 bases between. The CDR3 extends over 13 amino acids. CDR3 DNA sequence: TGTGCCAGCAGCCTGAGTAACTCCTACGAGCAGTACTTC. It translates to CASSLSNSYEQYF.

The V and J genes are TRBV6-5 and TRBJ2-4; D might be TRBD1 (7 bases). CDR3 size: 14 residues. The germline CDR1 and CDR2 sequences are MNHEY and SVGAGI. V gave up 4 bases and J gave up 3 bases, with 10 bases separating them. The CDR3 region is CASSWGDSKNIQYF. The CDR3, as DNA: TGTGCCAGCAGTTGGGGGGACAGCAAAAACATTCAGTACTTC.

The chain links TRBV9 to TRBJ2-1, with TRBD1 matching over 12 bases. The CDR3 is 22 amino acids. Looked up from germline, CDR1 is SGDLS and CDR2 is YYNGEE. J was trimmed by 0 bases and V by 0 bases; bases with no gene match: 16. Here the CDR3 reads CASSVARSGQGARVGSYNEQFF. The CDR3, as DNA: TGTGCCAGCAGCGTAGCTCGTTCGGGACAGGGGGCTAGGGTGGGCTCCTACAATGAGCAGTTCTTC.

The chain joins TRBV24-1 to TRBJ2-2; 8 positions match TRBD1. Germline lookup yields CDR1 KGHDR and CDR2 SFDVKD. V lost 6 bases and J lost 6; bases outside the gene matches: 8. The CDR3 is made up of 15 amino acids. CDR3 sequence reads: CATSPQDRASGELFF. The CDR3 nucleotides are TGTGCCACCAGTCCCCAGGACAGGGCGTCCGGGGAGCTGTTTTTT.

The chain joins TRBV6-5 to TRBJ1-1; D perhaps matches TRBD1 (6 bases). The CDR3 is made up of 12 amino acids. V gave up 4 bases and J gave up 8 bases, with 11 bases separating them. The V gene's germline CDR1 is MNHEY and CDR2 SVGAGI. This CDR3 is CASSFRGSEAFF. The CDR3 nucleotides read TGTGCCAGCAGTTTCAGGGGTTCAGAAGCTTTCTTT.

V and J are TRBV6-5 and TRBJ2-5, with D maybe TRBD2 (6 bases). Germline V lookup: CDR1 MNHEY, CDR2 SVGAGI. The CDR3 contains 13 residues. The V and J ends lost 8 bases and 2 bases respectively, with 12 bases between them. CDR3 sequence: CASLKLAQETQYF. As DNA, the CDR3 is TGTGCCAGCCTTAAACTAGCACAAGAGACCCAGTACTTC.

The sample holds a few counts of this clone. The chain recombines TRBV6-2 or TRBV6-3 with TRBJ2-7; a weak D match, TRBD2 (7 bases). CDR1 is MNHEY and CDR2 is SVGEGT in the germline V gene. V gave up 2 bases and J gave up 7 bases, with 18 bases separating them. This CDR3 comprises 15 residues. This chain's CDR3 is CASSYLRGALGEQYF. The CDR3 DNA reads TGTGCCAGCAGTTACCTCCGGGGGGCACTTGGAGAGCAGTACTTC.

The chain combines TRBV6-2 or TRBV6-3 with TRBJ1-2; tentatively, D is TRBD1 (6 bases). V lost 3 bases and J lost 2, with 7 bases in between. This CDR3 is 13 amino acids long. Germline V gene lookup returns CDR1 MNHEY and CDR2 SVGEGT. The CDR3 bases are TGTGCCAGCAGTTATACAGGGAACTATGGCTACACCTTC. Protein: CASSYTGNYGYTF.